This T cell receptor (beta chain) was observed in a study of cytomegalovirus exposure and HLA in healthy donors. About the research overall: The 90 to 150 validation repertoires used the same platform as the approximately 700 first-cohort repertoires (as reported by a later analysis).

To note about this clone: Antigen specificity is unknown.

Sequenced by immunoSEQ multiplex PCR; TCRdb stores in-frame clones only, minus some. The data show 120,000 or so clones, approximately 90% seen once. Points from the study as a whole: Listed as cytomegalovirus-associated were over 150 TCR beta chains.

The J segment lost 6 bases and the V segment lost 0 bases, leaving 9 bases of the junction unmatched. This CDR3 spans 17 amino acids. The germline gives CDR1 LGHNA, CDR2 YNFKEQ. The donors were members of the 120-subject validation cohort (separate from the roughly 660-subject first cohort). Sequencing used PBMCs. The genes are TRBV4-2 and TRBJ2-3, with TRBD2 matching over 10 bases. The sequence was obtained from a woman in her late teens or twenties in good health and CMV-seronegative. CDR3 protein: CASSQDAASGGGDTQYF. For the CDR3, the DNA is TGTGCCAGCAGCCAAGATGCGGCTAGCGGGGGTGGGGATACGCAGTATTTT.